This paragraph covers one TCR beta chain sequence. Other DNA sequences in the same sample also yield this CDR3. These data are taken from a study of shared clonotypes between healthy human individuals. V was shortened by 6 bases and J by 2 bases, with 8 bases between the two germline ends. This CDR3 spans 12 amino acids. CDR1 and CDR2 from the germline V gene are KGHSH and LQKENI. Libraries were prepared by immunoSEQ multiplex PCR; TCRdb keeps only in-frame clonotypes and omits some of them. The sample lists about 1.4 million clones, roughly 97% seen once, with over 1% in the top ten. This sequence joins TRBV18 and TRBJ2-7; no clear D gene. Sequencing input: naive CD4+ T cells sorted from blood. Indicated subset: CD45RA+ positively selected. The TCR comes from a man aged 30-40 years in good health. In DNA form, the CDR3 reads TGTGCCAGCTCTCCCCCTACCTACGAGCAGTACTTC. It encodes CASSPPTYEQYF.